A single sample gave rise to the 25 T cell receptor beta chains below, sequenced in a study of regulatory T cells in long-lasting Graves disease. Libraries of TCR beta came from iRepertoire HTBI primers plus Arm-PCR of CDR3 regions. TCRdb ran MiXCR on the multiplex PCR reads and lists one entry per CDR3 protein. This sample has roughly 440,000 distinct CDR3 sequences; about 16% occur once, and the top ten carry approximately 22%. The time point: newly diagnosed GD, antithyroid drugs for less than 3 months. PBMC-extracted RNA yielded the TCR library. These sequences were also reported in another study, on T cells in Graves' hyperthyroidism and ophthalmopathy.

Source: peripheral blood mononuclear cells (PBMCs), taken at new diagnosis, from a patient treated with antithyroid drugs. Receptors were obtained from a woman aged 18-35 years with Graves disease.

V is TRBV20-1 and J is TRBJ2-1; TRBD2 aligns across 12 bases. CDR3 size: 14 residues. Trimming removed 6 bases from V and 4 bases from J; junction bases left unmatched: 4. The germline CDR1 and CDR2 sequences are DFQATT and SNEGSKA (reference sequence). The CDR3 loop reads CSAATSGRYNEQFF. The CDR3, as DNA: TGCAGTGCGGCCACTAGCGGGAGGTACAATGAGCAGTTCTTC.

As concerns this clonotype: This may be a read error, as it is one base from a much larger clone. The chain is built from TRBV12-3 or TRBV12-4 and TRBJ1-5; D call uncertain. The CDR3 runs to 13 residues. DNA of the CDR3: TGTGCCAGCAGTCTCCCCAACAATCAGTCCCAGCATTTT. Protein product: CASSLPNNQSQHF.

In this sample, this clonotype turned up many times. The rearrangement joins TRBV7-2 to TRBJ2-1; 7 positions agree with TRBD2. Trimming at V came to 4 bases and at J to 4 bases, leaving 7 bases not matched to a gene. CDR3 size: 15 residues. Looked up from germline, CDR1 is SGHTA and CDR2 is FQGNSA. CDR3 DNA: TGTGCCAGCAGCTCAACGACTAGCTCTTACAATGAGCAGTTCTTC. It codes for CASSSTTSSYNEQFF.

This clonotype was counted ten times or more. The chain has TRBV15 and TRBJ2-1, with 7 bases fitting TRBD1. Germline assignment: CDR1 LNHNV and CDR2 YYDKDF (reference sequence). The V gene end was trimmed by 4 bases and the J gene end by 2 bases; junction bases not matched to a gene: 14. The CDR3 sequence is 18 residues long. CDR3 nucleotides: TGTGCCACCAGCACGACAGGGTTCAAGAGTCCGGCCTACAATGAGCAGTTCTTC. Protein sequence: CATSTTGFKSPAYNEQFF.

This clonotype was counted ten times or more. The gene calls are TRBV20-1 and TRBJ2-7; tentative D call: TRBD1 (5 bases). Germline V gives CDR1 DFQATT, CDR2 SNEGSKA (reference sequence). This CDR3 is 13 amino acids long. The CDR3 bases are TGCAGCCTTAGTGACAGTGCTACCTACGAGCAGTACTTC. Encoded protein: CSLSDSATYEQYF.

This clonotype was recorded once. The rearrangement joins TRBV7-9 to TRBJ2-7, with 7 positions matching TRBD2. Trimming took 1 base from V and 5 from J; bases not matched to a gene: 5. This CDR3 contains 14 residues. The germline V gene has CDR1 SEHNR and CDR2 FQNEAQ (reference sequence). The DNA for the CDR3 is TGTGCCAGCAGCTTAGTGGGAGGGCCGGACGAGCAGTACTTC. It yields the protein CASSLVGGPDEQYF.

This clonotype was seen many times. CDR3: CASSWGQQGPNYGYTF. The DNA for the CDR3 is TGTGCCAGCAGTTGGGGACAGCAAGGCCCTAACTATGGCTACACCTTC. The chain uses TRBV27 and TRBJ1-2; TRBD1 matches at 7 bases. Trimming at V came to 4 bases and at J to 0 bases, leaving 8 bases not matched to a gene. Germline V gene data show CDR1 as MNHEY and CDR2 as SMNVEV (reference sequence). The CDR3 totals 16 residues.

The genes are TRBV7-9 and TRBJ2-1, with 10 bases aligning to TRBD2. CDR1 is SEHNR, CDR2 FQNEAQ, per germline (reference sequence). V shed 4 bases and J 3 bases; nucleotides not matched to a gene: 6. The CDR3 consists of 16 residues. The CDR3 nucleotides read TGTGCCAGCAGCTCCCAGCGGGAGGGCCGCTACAATGAGCAGTTCTTC. Translated: CASSSQREGRYNEQFF. Full variable domain (outside the CDR3, taken from reference TRBV7-9 and TRBJ2-1): DTGVSQNPRHKITKRGQNVTFRCDPISEHNRLYWYRQTLGQGPEFLTYFQNEAQLEKSRLLSDRFSAERPKGSFSTLEIQRTEQGDSAMYLCASSSQREGRYNEQFFGPGTRLTVL.

This clonotype was seen repeatedly, ten times or more. The rearrangement joins TRBV28 to TRBJ2-1; 7 bases are shared with TRBD1. This CDR3 is 13 amino acids long. Germline-derived CDR1 and CDR2 are MDHEN and SYDVKM. With V trimmed by 6 bases and J by 7 bases, 6 bases remained unmatched. The CDR3 DNA follows: TGTGCCAGCAGACAGGGGAAATGGAATGAGCAGTTCTTC. Amino acid sequence: CASRQGKWNEQFF. The full variable domain, its missing parts supplied by reference TRBV28 and TRBJ2-1, is DVKVTQSSRYLVKRTGEKVFLECVQDMDHENMFWYRQDPGLGLRLIYFSYDVKMKEKGDIPEGYSVSREKKERFSLILESASTNQTSMYLCASRQGKWNEQFFGPGTRLTVL.

In this sample, this clonotype turned up many times. CDR3: CASSQDRVGDNEQYF. CDR3 sequence (DNA): TGCGCCAGCAGCCAAGACCGAGTGGGGGATAACGAGCAGTACTTC. The genes are TRBV4-3 and TRBJ2-7; D may be TRBD1 or TRBD2 (5 bases each). V lost 0 bases and J 5 bases, leaving 14 bases between the germline ends. Germline V gene lookup returns CDR1 LGHNA and CDR2 YSLEER. The CDR3 runs 15 residues.

This clonotype turned up a few times. The genes are TRBV6-1 and TRBJ1-5, with D perhaps TRBD1 (5 bases). Germline CDR1 is MNHNS and CDR2 is SASEGT. The CDR3 runs 15 residues. Trimming took off 4 bases at V and 0 bases at J, with 10 bases between the two ends. CDR3 region: CASSVQEYSNQPQHF. The CDR3 DNA follows: TGTGCCAGCAGTGTACAGGAATATAGCAATCAGCCCCAGCATTTT.

In regard to this clonotype: This sequence may be a read error, since a much larger clone differs from it by one base. Lacking the conserved final phenylalanine or tryptophan, this CDR3 likely reflects a read error. The chain is built from TRBV6-1 and TRBJ1-6; tentatively, D is TRBD1 (5 bases). Trimming left V 6 bases short and J 4 bases short, with 10 bases between. The CDR3 spans 14 residues. The germline V gene has CDR1 MNHNS and CDR2 SASEGT. The CDR3 reads CASRLQGYNSPLHS. The CDR3 DNA reads as TGTGCCAGCAGGCTCCAGGGATATAATTCACCCCTCCACTCT.

This clonotype was recorded many times. Relative to the germline gene, one junction end is altered; a read error may explain this. V is TRBV5-1 and J is TRBJ2-1, with TRBD2 matching 8 bases. This CDR3 is 14 amino acids long. Per the germline V gene, CDR1 is SGHRS and CDR2 is YFSETQ. CDR3 sequence (DNA): TGTGCCAGCAGCCCGGGAGGGGGGTACAATGAGCAGTTCTTC. Its protein product is CASSPGGGYNEQFF. Drawing the rest from reference TRBV5-1 and TRBJ2-1, the complete variable domain is KAGVTQTPRYLIKTRGQQVTLSCSPISGHRSVSWYQQTPGQGLQFLFEYFSETQRNKGNFPGRFSGRQFSNSRSEMNVSTLELGDSALYLCASSPGGGYNEQFFGPGTRLTVL.

The count of this clonotype is one. This chain uses TRBV18 with TRBJ2-3; D not certain. This CDR3 has 14 residues. Germline V lookup: CDR1 KGHSH, CDR2 LQKENI. The V and J ends lost 2 bases and 1 base respectively, with 7 bases between them. The CDR3 loop reads CASSPEARTDTQYF. CDR3 DNA sequence: TGTGCCAGCTCACCAGAAGCGCGCACAGATACGCAGTATTTT.

In its sample, this clonotype was seen many times. The V call is TRBV7-6, the J call TRBJ2-1; 9 nucleotides align to TRBD2. This CDR3 has 14 residues. Trimming cost V 3 bases and J 9 bases; bases outside gene matches: 6. CDR1 SGHVS and CDR2 FNYEAQ come from the germline V gene. The CDR3 protein is CASSFSGSRGEQFF. The CDR3 DNA is TGTGCCAGCAGCTTTAGCGGGAGTCGTGGTGAGCAGTTCTTC.

This clonotype was detected only a few times. The chain joins TRBV28 to TRBJ1-2, with D uncertain. The CDR3 has 10 amino acids. CDR1 and CDR2 (germline): MDHEN, SYDVKM. V lost 6 bases to trimming and J lost 6 bases, with 5 bases between them. The CDR3, as DNA: TGTGCCAGCAGCCGACATGGCTACACCTTC. Protein sequence: CASSRHGYTF.

This clonotype was observed many times. The chain is built from TRBV5-1 and TRBJ2-7, with D possibly matching TRBD2 (6 bases). The CDR3 loop spans 13 amino acids. Germline V CDR1 and CDR2: SGHRS, YFSETQ. V was trimmed by 4 bases and J by 3 bases, leaving 11 bases between them. CDR3 DNA sequence: TGCGCCAGCAGCCCCGGGACTTACTACGAGCAGTACTTC. Translating it yields CASSPGTYYEQYF.

As concerns this clonotype: This may be a read error: a much more frequent sequence differs by one nucleotide. V is TRBV12-3 or TRBV12-4 and J is TRBJ1-2, with no clear D. The CDR3 spans 15 residues. CDR3 nucleotides: TGTGCCTGCAGTCCCCACCAGACAACTAACTATGGCTACACCTTC. Its protein product is CACSPHQTTNYGYTF.

This chain connects TRBV28 to TRBJ2-7; 8 bases map to TRBD1. This CDR3 region has 13 residues. J gave up 1 base and V 8 bases, and 4 bases lay outside the gene matches. Germline V gene data show CDR1 as MDHEN and CDR2 as SYDVKM. The CDR3 here is CASEDRVSYEQYF. CDR3 in DNA: TGTGCCAGCGAGGACAGGGTATCCTACGAGCAGTACTTC.

At least ten counts were recorded for this clonotype. The J gene is TRBJ2-7, the V gene TRBV29-1; TRBD2 matches 9 bases. Germline CDR1 and CDR2: SQVTM and ANQGSEA. The CDR3 has 16 amino acids. The V gene end was trimmed by 3 bases and the J gene end by 1 base; junction bases not matched to a gene: 10. CDR3 residues: CSVEEELAGVSYEQYF. For the CDR3, the DNA is TGCAGCGTTGAGGAGGAACTAGCGGGCGTTTCCTACGAGCAGTACTTC.

The table lists this clonotype with a count of one. Only one base separates this from a far larger clonotype, so it likely reflects a read error. The genes are TRBV12-3 or TRBV12-4 and TRBJ2-5; D not resolved. There are 15 residues in the CDR3. V was trimmed by 1 base and J by 11 bases, leaving 20 bases between them. In DNA form, the CDR3 reads TGTGCCAGCAGTTTAGAAGCGCTCTCCTACAATGAGCAGTACTTC. This gives the protein CASSLEALSYNEQYF.

This clonotype turned up a few times. The chain recombines TRBV27 with TRBJ2-5, with D possibly being TRBD1 (6 bases). Trimming shortened V by 4 bases and J by 4 bases, and 16 bases separated the two germline ends. Germline V CDR1 and CDR2: MNHEY, SMNVEV (reference sequence). The CDR3 is 15 amino acids. The CDR3 DNA is TGTGCCAGCAGTTCCTCCAGGGGACGTATAGAGACCCAGTACTTC. Translating it yields CASSSSRGRIETQYF.

The V gene is TRBV29-1, the J gene TRBJ1-2, with 9 nucleotides matching TRBD1. V dropped 4 bases and J dropped 4; count of bases not matched to a gene: 7. The V gene's germline CDR1 is SQVTM and CDR2 ANQGSEA. The CDR3 consists of 14 residues. The CDR3 nucleotides read TGCAGCGTTGGCCCGGGACAGGGTGGCTATGGCTACACCTTC. It codes for CSVGPGQGGYGYTF.

This clonotype was counted at least ten times. V usage is TRBV12-3 or TRBV12-4 and J usage is TRBJ2-1, with TRBD2 matching over 9 bases. J lost 7 bases, V lost 7 bases, and 8 bases had no gene match. This CDR3 has 14 residues. CDR3 nucleotides: TGTGCCAGCACCCCCGGACTAGCGAGGAATGAGCAGTTCTTC. Protein sequence: CASTPGLARNEQFF.

Ten or more counts support this clonotype. The rearrangement uses TRBV5-1 and TRBJ2-1, with 15 bases that match TRBD2. Germline V CDR1 and CDR2: SGHRS, YFSETQ. With 2 bases clipped from V and 10 bases from J, the junction kept 4 bases outside the gene matches. CDR3 length: 15 residues. In nucleotides, the CDR3 is TGCGCCAGCAGCTTCCAGGGACTAGCGGGAGGAGAGCAGTTCTTC. Protein product: CASSFQGLAGGEQFF.